The clone carrying this T cell receptor beta chain was seen more than once but under ten times. The sample comes from a study of metastatic and nonmetastatic thyroid tumors. Across the whole study: It was across blood and tumor or nodule tissue from malignant and benign thyroid patients that repertoires were compared.

No treatment of any kind had been given to any patient before thyroid surgery. TCRdb reanalyzed the PCR reads via MiXCR. The sample shows fewer than 25,000 clones, roughly 18% of them seen only once. CDR1 is MNHNS, CDR2 SASEGT, per germline. V gave up 6 bases and J gave up 10 bases; unmatched junction bases: 9. This CDR3 region has 15 residues. Source material: adjacent normal tissue. This TCR was sampled from a male donor with papillary thyroid cancer or a benign thyroid nodule (not recorded which). Some clones in this sample may be carry-over from other donors' samples. This chain uses TRBV6-1 with TRBJ2-1; 13 nucleotides line up with TRBD2. In DNA, the CDR3 is TGTGCCAGCAGCCGGACTAGCGGGAGACAAGGGGAGCAGTTCTTC. Amino acid sequence: CASSRTSGRQGEQFF.